This TCR beta chain was captured in a study of blood T cell repertoires in COVID-19. Background on the study: Donors in the United States, Italy and Spain gave samples during acute or convalescent COVID-19. Sample material is recorded as cDNA or gDNA derived from T cells, B-cell-depleted T cells, or PBMCs.

The V segment lost 3 bases and the J segment 5 bases; nucleotides outside the gene matches: 8. Germline V gene sequence: CDR1 LNHDA, CDR2 SQIVND (reference sequence). This CDR3 has 15 amino acids. Per the study methods: For nucleated cells, counts were estimated from reference gene primer amplification. Sequenced by immunoSEQ multiplex PCR; TCRdb stores in-frame clones only, minus some. That table supplies the V and J calls and clone size; D and trimming were determined from the DNA. The table shows 50,000 to 70,000 clones, with about 76% occurring only once. The chain employs TRBV19 and TRBJ2-7; 9 bases map to TRBD1. Sequencing input: peripheral blood. The receptor's source is a middle-aged man with active or convalescent COVID-19. The CDR3 DNA is TGTGCCAGTAGTATGAAGACAGGGGGGATAGACGAGCAGTACTTC. It translates to CASSMKTGGIDEQYF. The variable domain in full, with the rest retrieved from reference TRBV19 and TRBJ2-7, is DGGITQSPKYLFRKEGQNVTLSCEQNLNHDAMYWYRQDPGQGLRLIYYSQIVNDFQKGDIAEGYSVSREKKESFPLTVTSAQKNPTAFYLCASSMKTGGIDEQYFGPGTRLTVT.